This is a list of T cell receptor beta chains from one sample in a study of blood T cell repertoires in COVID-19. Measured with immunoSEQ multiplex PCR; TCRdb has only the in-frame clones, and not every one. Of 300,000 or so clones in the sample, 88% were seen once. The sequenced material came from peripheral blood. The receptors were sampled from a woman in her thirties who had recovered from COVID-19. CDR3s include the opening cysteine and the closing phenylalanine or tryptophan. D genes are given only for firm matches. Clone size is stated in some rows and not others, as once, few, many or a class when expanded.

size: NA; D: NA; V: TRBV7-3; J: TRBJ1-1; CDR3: CASSFGAGGEAFF; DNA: TGTGCCAGCAGCTTCGGAGCGGGCGGTGAAGCTTTCTTT
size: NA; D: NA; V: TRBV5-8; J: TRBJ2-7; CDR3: CASSFSGNSYEQYF; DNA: TGTGCCAGCAGCTTCAGTGGCAACTCCTACGAGCAGTACTTC
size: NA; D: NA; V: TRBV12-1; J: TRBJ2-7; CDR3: CASSSTSRTEAGEQYF; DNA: TGTGCCAGCAGCTCCACCAGCCGGACAGAAGCCGGGGAGCAGTACTTC
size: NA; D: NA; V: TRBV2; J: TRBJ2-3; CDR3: CASREDRSSSTDTQYF; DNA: TGTGCCAGCAGAGAGGACAGATCTTCTAGCACAGATACGCAGTATTTT
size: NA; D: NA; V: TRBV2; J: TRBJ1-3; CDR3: CASWEKPVDRRTIYF; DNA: TGTGCCAGCTGGGAAAAACCGGTTGACAGGAGAACCATATATTTT
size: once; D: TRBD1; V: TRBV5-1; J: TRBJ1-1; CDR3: CASSLEPGGHTEAFF; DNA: TGCGCCAGCAGCTTGGAACCAGGGGGCCACACTGAAGCTTTCTTT
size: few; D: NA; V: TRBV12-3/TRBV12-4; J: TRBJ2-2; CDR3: CASTYDGELFF; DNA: TGTGCCAGCACCTACGACGGGGAGCTGTTTTTT
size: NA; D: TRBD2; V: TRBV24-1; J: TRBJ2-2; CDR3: CATSSASGGVTPPGELFF; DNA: TGTGCCACCAGTTCAGCTAGCGGGGGGGTAACCCCGCCCGGGGAGCTGTTTTTT
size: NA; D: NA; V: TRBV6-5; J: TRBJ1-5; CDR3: CATREGTTSNQPQHF; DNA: TGTGCCACGCGGGAGGGGACAACTAGCAATCAGCCCCAGCATTTT
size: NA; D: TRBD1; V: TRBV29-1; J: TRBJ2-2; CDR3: CSAGTVATGELFF; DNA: TGCAGCGCCGGGACAGTAGCCACCGGGGAGCTGTTTTTT
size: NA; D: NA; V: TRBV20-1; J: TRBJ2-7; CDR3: CSASLRSSYEQYF; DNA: TGCAGTGCTAGTTTGAGGAGCTCCTACGAGCAGTACTTC
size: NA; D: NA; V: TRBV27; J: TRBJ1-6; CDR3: CASSYEGAYNSPLHF; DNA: TGTGCCAGCAGCTACGAAGGGGCCTATAATTCACCCCTCCACTTT
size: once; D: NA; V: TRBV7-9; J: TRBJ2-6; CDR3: CASSSYGQPRGTGANVLTF; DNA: TGTGCCAGCAGCTCGTACGGACAGCCGCGGGGGACTGGGGCCAACGTCCTGACTTTC
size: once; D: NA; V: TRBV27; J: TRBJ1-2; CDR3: CASSRTDGYGYTF; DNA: TGTGCCAGCAGCCGGACAGATGGCTATGGCTACACCTTC
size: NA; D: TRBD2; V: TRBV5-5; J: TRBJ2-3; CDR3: CASRSSGESTDTQYF; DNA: TGTGCCAGCAGATCTAGCGGGGAAAGCACAGATACGCAGTATTTT
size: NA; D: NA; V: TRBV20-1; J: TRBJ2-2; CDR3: CSASSDTGELFF; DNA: TGCAGTGCCAGTTCGGACACCGGGGAGCTGTTTTTT
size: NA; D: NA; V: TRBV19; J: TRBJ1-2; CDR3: CASRSPGRGWGYTF; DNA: TGTGCCAGTAGGAGCCCAGGTCGTGGATGGGGCTACACCTTC
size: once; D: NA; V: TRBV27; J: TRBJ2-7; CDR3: CASSFYGRQTYEQYF; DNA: TGTGCCAGCAGTTTTTATGGCAGGCAGACATACGAGCAGTACTTC
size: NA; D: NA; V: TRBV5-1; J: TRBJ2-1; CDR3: CASTEEDVWNEQFF; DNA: TGCGCCAGTACCGAGGAGGACGTTTGGAATGAGCAGTTCTTC
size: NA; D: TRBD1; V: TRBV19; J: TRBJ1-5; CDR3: CASWDSQYSNQPQHF; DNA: TGTGCCAGTTGGGACAGTCAATATAGCAATCAGCCCCAGCATTTT
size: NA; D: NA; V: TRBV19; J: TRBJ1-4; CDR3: CASTILRGPGATNEKLFF; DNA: TGTGCCAGTACCATACTGCGGGGGCCAGGTGCAACTAATGAAAAACTGTTTTTT
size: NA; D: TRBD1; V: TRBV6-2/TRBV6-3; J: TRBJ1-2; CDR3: CASSPDRLYGYTF; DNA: TGTGCCAGCAGTCCGGACAGGCTCTATGGCTACACCTTC
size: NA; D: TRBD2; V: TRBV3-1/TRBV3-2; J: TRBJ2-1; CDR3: CASSQDRAGGLKNEQFF; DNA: TGTGCCAGCAGCCAAGATAGGGCGGGGGGGCTAAAAAATGAGCAGTTCTTC
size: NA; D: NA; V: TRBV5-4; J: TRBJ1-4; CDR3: CASSSGLGRDRGEKLFF; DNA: TGTGCCAGCAGCTCGGGACTGGGAAGGGACCGCGGGGAAAAACTGTTTTTT
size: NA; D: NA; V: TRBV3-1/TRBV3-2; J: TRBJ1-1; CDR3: CASSPSEGRGAFF; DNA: TGTGCCAGCAGCCCTTCTGAAGGGCGGGGAGCTTTCTTT
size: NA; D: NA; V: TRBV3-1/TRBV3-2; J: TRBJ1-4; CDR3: CASSGGGSATNEKLFF; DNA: TGTGCCAGCAGCGGAGGTGGCAGTGCAACTAATGAAAAACTGTTTTTT
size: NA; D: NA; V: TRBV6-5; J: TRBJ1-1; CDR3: CASSYIMNTEAFF; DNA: TGTGCCAGCAGTTACATCATGAACACTGAAGCTTTCTTT
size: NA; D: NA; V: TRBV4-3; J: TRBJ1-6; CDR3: CASSQGVNRADSPLHF; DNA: TGCGCCAGCAGCCAGGGGGTGAACAGGGCTGATTCACCCCTCCACTTT
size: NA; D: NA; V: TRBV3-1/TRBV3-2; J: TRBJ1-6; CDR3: CASSQSTGKLSPLHF; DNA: TGTGCCAGCAGCCAATCGACGGGAAAGCTTTCACCCCTCCACTTT
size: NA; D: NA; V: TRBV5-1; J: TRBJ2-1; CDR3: CASSLEGHDSSYNEQFF; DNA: TGCGCCAGCAGCTTGGAGGGACACGATAGCTCCTACAATGAGCAGTTCTTC
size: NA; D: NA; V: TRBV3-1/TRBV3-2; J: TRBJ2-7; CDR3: CASSQISYEQYF; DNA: TGTGCCAGCAGCCAAATATCCTACGAGCAGTACTTC
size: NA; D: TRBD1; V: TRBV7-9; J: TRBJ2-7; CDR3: CASSSDRAGQVDEQYF; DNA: TGTGCCAGCAGCTCCGACAGGGCAGGTCAAGTGGACGAGCAGTACTTC
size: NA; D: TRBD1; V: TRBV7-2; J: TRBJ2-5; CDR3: CASSPNRGKETQYF; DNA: TGTGCCAGCAGCCCCAACAGGGGGAAAGAGACCCAGTACTTC
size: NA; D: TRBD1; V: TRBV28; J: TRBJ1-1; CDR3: CASSSPGGTGTYEAFF; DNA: TGTGCCAGCAGTTCGCCGGGTGGGACAGGGACGTATGAAGCTTTCTTT
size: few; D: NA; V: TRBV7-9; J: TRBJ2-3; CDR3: CASSARGTGRENTQYF; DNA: TGTGCCAGCAGCGCGCGCGGGACTGGCCGGGAGAATACGCAGTATTTT
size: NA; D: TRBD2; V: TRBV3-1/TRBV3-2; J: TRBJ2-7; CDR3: CASSLNGGDYSYEQYF; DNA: TGTGCCAGCAGCCTCAACGGGGGGGACTACTCCTACGAGCAGTACTTC